The clone carrying this T cell receptor beta chain was counted only a few times. Method: immunoSEQ multiplex PCR; TCRdb's copy keeps in-frame clones and lacks some. The repertoire holds 95,000 or so clones, with roughly 80% as singletons. This CDR3 has 15 amino acids. J gave up 6 bases and V 5 bases, and 6 bases lay outside the gene matches. The germline V gene has CDR1 SNHLY and CDR2 FYNNEI. The sample belongs to a study of blood T cell repertoires in COVID-19. The chain employs TRBV2 and TRBJ2-7; 14 positions match TRBD2. This TCR was sampled from a human donor in a cohort sampled during active COVID-19. The source material was peripheral blood. The DNA for the CDR3 is TGTGCCAGCAGTCAGACTAGCGGGAGGGTGGTCGAGCAGTACTTC. Translated, it gives CASSQTSGRVVEQYF.